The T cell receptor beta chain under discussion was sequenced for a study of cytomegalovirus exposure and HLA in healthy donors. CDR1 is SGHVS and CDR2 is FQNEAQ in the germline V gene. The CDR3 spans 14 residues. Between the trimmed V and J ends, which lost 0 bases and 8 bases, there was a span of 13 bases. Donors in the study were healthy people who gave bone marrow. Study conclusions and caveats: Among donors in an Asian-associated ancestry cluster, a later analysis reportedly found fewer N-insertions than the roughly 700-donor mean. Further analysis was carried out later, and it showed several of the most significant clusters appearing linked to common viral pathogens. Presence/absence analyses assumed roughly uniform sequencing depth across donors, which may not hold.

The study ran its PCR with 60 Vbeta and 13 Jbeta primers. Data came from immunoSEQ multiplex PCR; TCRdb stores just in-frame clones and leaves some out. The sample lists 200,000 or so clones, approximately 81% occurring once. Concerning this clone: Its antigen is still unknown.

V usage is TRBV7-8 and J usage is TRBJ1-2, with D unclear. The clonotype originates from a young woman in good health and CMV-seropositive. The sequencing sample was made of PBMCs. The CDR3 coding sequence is TGTGCCAGCAGCTTAGCCCGCGGTAATGAGGGCTACACCTTC. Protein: CASSLARGNEGYTF.